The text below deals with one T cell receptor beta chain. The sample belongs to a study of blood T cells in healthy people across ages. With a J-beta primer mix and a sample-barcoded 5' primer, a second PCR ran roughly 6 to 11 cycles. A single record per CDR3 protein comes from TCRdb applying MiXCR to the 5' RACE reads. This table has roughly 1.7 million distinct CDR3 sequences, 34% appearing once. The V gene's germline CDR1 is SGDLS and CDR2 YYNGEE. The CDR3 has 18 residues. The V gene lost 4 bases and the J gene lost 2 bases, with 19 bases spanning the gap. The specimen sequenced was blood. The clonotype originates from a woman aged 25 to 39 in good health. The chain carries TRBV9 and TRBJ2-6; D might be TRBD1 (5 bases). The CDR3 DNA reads TGTGCCAGCAGCCCTCCAGAGGCAGGGCGAACTGGGGCCAACGTCCTGACTTTC. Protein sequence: CASSPPEAGRTGANVLTF. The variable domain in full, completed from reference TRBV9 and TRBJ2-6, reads DSGVTQTPKHLITATGQRVTLRCSPRSGDLSVYWYQQSLDQGLQFLIQYYNGEERAKGNILERFSAQQFPDLHSELNLSSLELGDSALYFCASSPPEAGRTGANVLTFGAGSRLTVL.